The 12 T cell receptor beta chains in this list originate from one sample, sequenced in a study of blood T cell repertoires in COVID-19. Profiled with immunoSEQ multiplex PCR; TCRdb holds only in-frame clones, not every one. Of approximately 300,000 clones listed, 70% to 90% are singletons. The specimen was peripheral blood. The receptors here all came from a woman between 50 and 59 years old with COVID-19, enrolled during active disease.

The chain couples TRBV5-6 to TRBJ2-3; 10 bases fit TRBD2. CDR3 length: 15 residues. Germline V gives CDR1 SGHDT, CDR2 YYEEEE. V lost 1 base to trimming and J lost 4 bases; unmatched junction nucleotides: 3. As DNA, the CDR3 is TGTGCCAGCAGCTTGCGGACTAGCGGTCCAGATACGCAGTATTTT. Translation gives CASSLRTSGPDTQYF.

Only one count was recorded for this clone. The J gene is TRBJ2-3, the V gene TRBV10-3; 9 bases are shared with TRBD2. Germline V CDR1 and CDR2: ENHRY, SYGVKD. The J segment lost 4 bases and the V segment lost 0 bases, leaving 8 bases of the junction unmatched. The CDR3 has 17 amino acids. The CDR3 loop reads CAISESGGLAVPDTQYF. DNA of the CDR3: TGTGCCATCAGTGAGTCCGGGGGACTAGCCGTGCCAGATACGCAGTATTTT.

The genes are TRBV5-4 and TRBJ2-3; a weak D match, TRBD1 (5 bases). The V end lost 1 base, the J end lost 0 bases, and 9 bases lay between the germline ends. The CDR3 is 15 amino acids. Per the germline V gene, CDR1 is SGHNT and CDR2 is YYREEE (reference sequence). The CDR3, as DNA: TGTGCCAGCAGCTTGAGGACAACTAGCACAGATACGCAGTATTTT. It codes for CASSLRTTSTDTQYF.

The J gene is TRBJ2-1, the V gene TRBV15; 10 bases match TRBD1. V was clipped by 1 base and J by 15 bases; unmatched bases: 24. Germline V gene sequence: CDR1 LNHNV, CDR2 YYDKDF (reference sequence). CDR3 size: 19 residues. The CDR3, as DNA: TGTGCCACCAGCAGAGTATTCGGTCGCTGGACAGGGGGGACCATGCCGGGGTTCTTC. It yields the protein CATSRVFGRWTGGTMPGFF.

The chain joins TRBV29-1 to TRBJ1-1, with D tentatively TRBD1 (5 bases). The CDR3 covers 11 residues. The germline gives CDR1 SQVTM, CDR2 ANQGSEA. Trimming pared 6 bases from V and 4 bases from J, leaving 9 bases between. Here the CDR3 reads CSVGLFTEAFF. The CDR3 nucleotides are TGCAGCGTGGGACTTTTCACTGAAGCTTTCTTT.

This clone was observed a handful of times. The chain joins TRBV4-1 to TRBJ2-3, with 15 bases lining up with TRBD2. The CDR3 has 19 amino acids. Germline V lookup: CDR1 MGHRA, CDR2 YSYEKL. V shed 4 bases, J shed 4 bases, and the junction held 12 bases outside the gene matches. CDR3 coding DNA: TGCGCCAGCAGCCTATGGACTAGCGGGAGGGCCAAATTTTCAGATACGCAGTATTTT. It specifies CASSLWTSGRAKFSDTQYF.

This chain links TRBV6-6 with TRBJ1-5; a possible D gene is TRBD1 (5 bases). V lost 4 bases, J lost 4 bases, and 11 bases lay in between. Per the germline V gene, CDR1 is MNHNY and CDR2 is SVGAGI (reference sequence). This CDR3 has 14 residues. CDR3 DNA: TGTGCCAGCAGTTGGGGGGAGGGGAATCAGCCCCAGCATTTT. Translating it yields CASSWGEGNQPQHF.

The J gene is TRBJ2-6, the V gene TRBV5-6; 9 positions match TRBD1. J was trimmed by 0 bases and V by 3 bases; bases with no gene match: 10. The CDR3 covers 19 residues. Looked up from germline, CDR1 is SGHDT and CDR2 is YYEEEE. CDR3 loop: CASSWLGTGIPSGANVLTF. CDR3 coding DNA: TGTGCCAGCAGCTGGCTGGGGACAGGGATCCCCTCTGGGGCCAACGTCCTGACTTTC.

The V call is TRBV5-1, the J call TRBJ2-2; a possible D gene is TRBD2 (6 bases). This CDR3 region has 15 residues. The V gene's germline CDR1 is SGHRS and CDR2 YFSETQ. V was shortened by 4 bases and J by 1 base, with 11 bases between the two germline ends. The DNA for the CDR3 is TGCGCCAGCAGCCCGGAGGGTTGGAACACCGGGGAGCTGTTTTTT. This gives the protein CASSPEGWNTGELFF.

The sample holds a few counts of this clone. J is TRBJ1-6 and V is TRBV29-1; D remains unclear. Trimming left V 4 bases short and J 9 bases short, with 13 bases between. The germline gives CDR1 SQVTM, CDR2 ANQGSEA. This CDR3 is built from 13 residues. The CDR3 DNA reads as TGCAGCGTTGCCTACGATTGGGCTTCACCCCTCCACTTT. It specifies CSVAYDWASPLHF. The variable domain in full, with the rest retrieved from reference TRBV29-1 and TRBJ1-6, is SAVISQKPSRDICQRGTSLTIQCQVDSQVTMMFWYRQQPGQSLTLIATANQGSEATYESGFVIDKFPISRPNLTFSTLTVSNMSPEDSSIYLCSVAYDWASPLHFGNGTRLTVT.

The chain recombines TRBV2 with TRBJ1-2; possibly TRBD1 for D (6 bases). Trimming took 3 bases from V and 8 from J, leaving 25 bases between them. There are 17 residues in the CDR3. Germline-derived CDR1 and CDR2 are SNHLY and FYNNEI. In DNA form, the CDR3 reads TGTGCCAGCAGTGATTCCGGGACACGGATTCAGTCTTTGGGCTACACCTTC. As protein: CASSDSGTRIQSLGYTF.

The chain employs TRBV25-1 and TRBJ2-5; 8 bases agree with TRBD1. Unmatched junction bases numbered 9, after V lost 1 base and J lost 5 bases. Germline assignment: CDR1 MGHDK and CDR2 SYGVNS. CDR3 size: 16 residues. CDR3 in amino acids: CASSESWTGMGETQYF. The CDR3 nucleotides read TGTGCCAGCAGTGAATCATGGACAGGGATGGGCGAGACCCAGTACTTC. Combining the CDR3 with reference TRBV25-1 and TRBJ2-5 gives the whole variable domain EADIYQTPRYLVIGTGKKITLECSQTMGHDKMYWYQQDPGMELHLIHYSYGVNSTEKGDLSSESTVSRIRTEHFPLTLESARPSHTSQYLCASSESWTGMGETQYFGPGTRLLVL.